One sample yielded the 10 T cell receptor beta chains listed below, sequenced in a study of T cells in Graves' hyperthyroidism and ophthalmopathy. Using RNA transcripts as the source, TCR beta CDR3 regions were amplified. TCR CDR3 underwent first-round RT-PCR with the HTBI primer set. TCRdb processed the multiplex PCR reads anew with MiXCR; each CDR3 protein has one entry. Among around 340,000 distinct CDR3 sequences listed, approximately 15% were seen once. The specimen sequenced was blood. The receptor source for this set is a man aged 25-45 years with Graves' hyperthyroidism.

This clonotype came up a few times. The CDR3 bases are TGTGCCAGCAGCCAACTGCTAGCAACCGGGGAGCTGTTTTTT. Its translation: CASSQLLATGELFF. The chain uses TRBV3-1 and TRBJ2-2; a possible D gene is TRBD2 (5 bases). With 2 bases removed from V and 5 bases from J, the gap between germline ends came to 9 bases. The germline CDR1 and CDR2 sequences are LGHDT and YNNKEL (reference sequence). The CDR3 covers 14 residues.

V gene TRBV19 combines with J gene TRBJ2-1; 8 bases are a match to TRBD2. The CDR3 runs to 16 residues. The germline gives CDR1 LNHDA, CDR2 SQIVND (reference sequence). V lost 0 bases to trimming and J lost 2 bases; unmatched junction nucleotides: 3. The CDR3 loop is CASSIDQAGAYNEQFF. The CDR3 nucleotides read TGTGCCAGTAGTATAGATCAAGCGGGAGCCTACAATGAGCAGTTCTTC.

The V gene is TRBV5-1, the J gene TRBJ2-3; D gene unclear. Trimming took off 0 bases at V and 1 base at J, with 9 bases between the two ends. The CDR3 is 15 residues long. CDR1 is SGHRS, CDR2 YFSETQ, per germline. The DNA of the CDR3 is TGCGCCAGCAGCTTGGGCGGCGGCCGCACAGATACGCAGTATTTT. This gives the protein CASSLGGGRTDTQYF.

With respect to this clonotype: Just one base apart from a much larger clone, this may be a read error. V is TRBV7-8 and J is TRBJ1-3, with a tentative D call TRBD1 (5 bases). In germline, CDR1 is SGHVS, CDR2 FQNEAQ. The CDR3 runs to 17 residues. The CDR3 sequence is CASSLLLGTLLGNTISF. The CDR3 DNA is TGTGCCAGCAGCCTCTTACTGGGGACGCTCTTGGGGAACACCATATCTTTT.

This clonotype was picked up a small number of times. The chain combines TRBV7-2 with TRBJ1-6, with D uncertain. CDR3 length: 13 residues. V lost 3 bases to trimming and J lost 8 bases, with 8 bases between them. CDR1 is SGHTA and CDR2 is FQGNSA in the germline V gene. CDR3 coding DNA: TGTGCCAGCAGCTTTTCAATGGATTCACCCCTCCACTTT. This sequence encodes CASSFSMDSPLHF.

The table lists this clonotype with many counts. This rearrangement joins TRBV15 to TRBJ2-3, with 10 bases identical to TRBD2. CDR3 length: 16 amino acids. With V trimmed by 1 base and J by 6 bases, 7 bases remained unmatched. The V gene's germline CDR1 is LNHNV and CDR2 YYDKDF (reference sequence). CDR3 loop: CATSRGLLAGPDTQYF. The CDR3 region has the DNA TGTGCCACCAGCAGAGGTCTACTAGCGGGACCCGATACGCAGTATTTT. The entire variable domain, with the rest obtained from reference TRBV15 and TRBJ2-3, is as follows: DAMVIQNPRYQVTQFGKPVTLSCSQTLNHNVMYWYQQKSSQAPKLLFHYYDKDFNNEADTPDNFQSRRPNTSFCFLDIRSPGLGDTAMYLCATSRGLLAGPDTQYFGPGTRLTVL.

This chain joins TRBV19 and TRBJ2-5, with 7 bases identical to TRBD2. This CDR3 has 15 amino acids. CDR1 is LNHDA and CDR2 is SQIVND in the germline V gene (reference sequence). J lost 0 bases, V lost 7 bases, and 8 bases had no gene match. Written as DNA, the CDR3 is TGTGCCAGTACCCCGGGAGGCCCGTACCAAGAGACCCAGTACTTC. It is translated as CASTPGGPYQETQYF. Full variable domain (outside the CDR3, taken from reference TRBV19 and TRBJ2-5): DGGITQSPKYLFRKEGQNVTLSCEQNLNHDAMYWYRQDPGQGLRLIYYSQIVNDFQKGDIAEGYSVSREKKESFPLTVTSAQKNPTAFYLCASTPGGPYQETQYFGPGTRLLVL.

This clonotype has just a few counts. A much more abundant neighbour one base away suggests this may be a read error. This sequence joins TRBV6-5 and TRBJ1-1; the D is unclear. Germline CDR1 MNHEY, CDR2 SVGAGI. The V gene lost 0 bases and the J gene lost 1 base, with 3 bases spanning the gap. The CDR3 length is 13 residues. CDR3 sequence (DNA): TGTGCCAGCAGTTACTCTAAGAACACTGAAGCTTTCTTT. As protein: CASSYSKNTEAFF.

This clonotype was seen a handful of times. This chain links TRBV7-9 with TRBJ2-2, with D unresolved. V gave up 3 bases and J gave up 7 bases, with 12 bases separating them. The CDR3 is 14 residues long. Per germline, CDR1 SEHNR and CDR2 FQNEAQ (reference sequence). This chain's CDR3 is CASSFLVPVGELFF. CDR3 sequence (DNA): TGTGCCAGCAGCTTTTTGGTCCCGGTCGGGGAGCTGTTTTTT. The full variable domain, with the rest looked up from reference TRBV7-9 and TRBJ2-2, is DTGVSQNPRHKITKRGQNVTFRCDPISEHNRLYWYRQTLGQGPEFLTYFQNEAQLEKSRLLSDRFSAERPKGSFSTLEIQRTEQGDSAMYLCASSFLVPVGELFFGEGSRLTVL.

This clonotype showed up just a few times. The chain employs TRBV5-1 and TRBJ2-2; D possibly corresponds to TRBD2 (5 bases). CDR1 SGHRS and CDR2 YFSETQ come from the germline V gene. The CDR3 is 15 residues long. V lost 9 bases and J 0 bases, leaving 15 bases between the germline ends. CDR3 coding DNA: TGCGCCACCAAAAAGGAACTAGCGAACACCGGGGAGCTGTTTTTT. Its translation: CATKKELANTGELFF.